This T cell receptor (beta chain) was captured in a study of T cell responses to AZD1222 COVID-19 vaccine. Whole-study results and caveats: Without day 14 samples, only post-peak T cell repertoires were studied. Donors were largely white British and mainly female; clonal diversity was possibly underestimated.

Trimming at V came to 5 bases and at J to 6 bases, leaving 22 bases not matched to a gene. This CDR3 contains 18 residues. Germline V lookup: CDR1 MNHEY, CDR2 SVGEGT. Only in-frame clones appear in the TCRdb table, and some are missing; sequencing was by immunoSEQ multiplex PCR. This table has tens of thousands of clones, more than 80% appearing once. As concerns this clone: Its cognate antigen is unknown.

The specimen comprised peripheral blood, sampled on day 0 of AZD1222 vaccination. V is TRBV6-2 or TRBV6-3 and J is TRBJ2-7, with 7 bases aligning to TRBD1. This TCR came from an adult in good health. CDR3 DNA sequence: TGTGCCAGCAGTACCCAACGGACAGGCAACAATGGACTGAGCGAGCAGTACTTC. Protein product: CASSTQRTGNNGLSEQYF.